The rows below give T cell receptor beta chains drawn from one sample of a study of T cells in Graves' hyperthyroidism and ophthalmopathy. Using its own MiXCR run on the multiplex PCR reads, TCRdb lists one record per CDR3 protein. The table has 650,000 to 700,000 distinct CDR3 sequences, 15% to 20% seen once. The sample taken for sequencing was blood. These receptors were taken from a man aged 50-59 years with Graves' hyperthyroidism. Each CDR3 is given without its conserved first and last residue.

v_gene: TRBV3-1; CDR3aa: ASSQDAGTRRDTQY
v_gene: TRBV19; CDR3aa: ASSIPKVHNEQF
v_gene: TRBV4-1; CDR3aa: ASSQVAETEAF
v_gene: TRBV29-1; CDR3aa: SVEVGPTEAF
v_gene: TRBV20-1; CDR3aa: SARDEILNTIY
v_gene: TRBV27; CDR3aa: ASSATGKEKVLGYGYT
v_gene: TRBV20-1; CDR3aa: SAPRGSLGGQY
v_gene: TRBV15; CDR3aa: ATRDGTDPYEQY
v_gene: TRBV20-1; CDR3aa: SVKLAGYQETQY
v_gene: TRBV27; CDR3aa: ASTILGGNTEAF
v_gene: TRBV5-4; CDR3aa: ASGRLAGRNEQY
v_gene: TRBV10-3; CDR3aa: AISEGTSGYTQY
v_gene: TRBV12-3/TRBV12-4; CDR3aa: ASRYTGDTEAF
v_gene: TRBV12-3/TRBV12-4; CDR3aa: ASSLQGHEQY
v_gene: TRBV29-1; CDR3aa: SVAGNEQF
v_gene: TRBV13; CDR3aa: ASSLGLAGVSEQY
v_gene: TRBV11-2; CDR3aa: ASSFGTGGDTIY
v_gene: TRBV19; CDR3aa: ASSKKGVEQY
v_gene: TRBV4-1; CDR3aa: ASSQEMQGTGFYEQY
v_gene: TRBV29-1; CDR3aa: SAQTGVAYEQY
v_gene: TRBV10-3; CDR3aa: AASGGVYGYT
v_gene: TRBV28; CDR3aa: ASTTGGGYSGYT
v_gene: TRBV7-9; CDR3aa: ASSPGLQRMAF
v_gene: TRBV3-1; CDR3aa: ASSQAQGSYEQY
v_gene: TRBV19; CDR3aa: ASSATGYGNQPQH
v_gene: TRBV5-1; CDR3aa: ASSFYGYTGAF
v_gene: TRBV6-1; CDR3aa: ASRTSSFYNEQF
v_gene: TRBV7-2; CDR3aa: ASSRQGTSGYNEQF
v_gene: TRBV28; CDR3aa: ASSLESSGANVLT
v_gene: TRBV20-1; CDR3aa: SARGTEQNSPLH
v_gene: TRBV27; CDR3aa: ASTKEAGEGARRAQY
v_gene: TRBV5-1; CDR3aa: ASSPGQGVNQPQH
v_gene: TRBV7-2; CDR3aa: ASSPDRERIQY
v_gene: TRBV10-3; CDR3aa: AIKPQHSTDTQY
v_gene: TRBV29-1; CDR3aa: SVRDSRGANVLT
v_gene: TRBV28; CDR3aa: ASSPILFYNEQF
v_gene: TRBV20-1; CDR3aa: SARDTASGNTIY
v_gene: TRBV11-2; CDR3aa: ASSFISYNEQF
v_gene: TRBV18; CDR3aa: ASSPGEDYGYT
v_gene: TRBV5-6; CDR3aa: ASSPLGRQNTEAF
v_gene: TRBV6-2/TRBV6-3; CDR3aa: ASTKPPANEQF
v_gene: TRBV5-1; CDR3aa: ASSFSGGAWGNNEQF
v_gene: TRBV2; CDR3aa: ASSEALADSYEQY
v_gene: TRBV12-3/TRBV12-4; CDR3aa: ASSLGRGLSSYNSPLH
v_gene: TRBV12-3/TRBV12-4; CDR3aa: ASSLEIGADTQY
v_gene: TRBV30; CDR3aa: AWSVDRIRPQH
v_gene: TRBV7-2; CDR3aa: ASSEPADTQY
v_gene: TRBV9; CDR3aa: ASSPRLGESSYNEQF
v_gene: TRBV10-3; CDR3aa: AISASGGDTGELF
v_gene: TRBV6-1; CDR3aa: ASGDSGGTNEKLF
v_gene: TRBV6-1; CDR3aa: ASSSIATGGNEQF
v_gene: TRBV19; CDR3aa: ASSSLAGVGYEQY
v_gene: TRBV20-1; CDR3aa: SARMRRGRQPQH
v_gene: TRBV20-1; CDR3aa: SAPDRGGVGYT
v_gene: TRBV7-9; CDR3aa: ASSFRTDNEKLF
v_gene: TRBV7-9; CDR3aa: ASSFYERDRDYGYT
v_gene: TRBV27; CDR3aa: ASSVRSRGDEQY
v_gene: TRBV27; CDR3aa: ASSRSGSSYNEQF
v_gene: TRBV2; CDR3aa: ASIRRSIDNSPLH
v_gene: TRBV24-1; CDR3aa: ATSATLDLTDTQY